This T cell receptor beta chain is from a study of cytomegalovirus exposure and HLA in healthy donors. Study-wide points: Cytomegalovirus status, reportedly, was diagnosed with high specificity and sensitivity by the classifier. As a later analysis revealed, most CMV-associated TCR beta chains appeared HLA-restricted.

On this clone itself: Its antigen is as yet unknown.

PCR was performed using 60 Vbeta and 13 Jbeta primers. Produced via immunoSEQ multiplex PCR; TCRdb's table is partial and in-frame only. The table includes about 140,000 clones, roughly 80% detected once. This receptor was taken from a man aged 40-50 years in good health and CMV-seropositive. The specimen sequenced was PBMCs.

CDR3 protein: CASSFEFLPLRLAGGKDQYF. In DNA form, the CDR3 reads TGTGCCAGCAGTTTCGAGTTCCTCCCCCTACGACTAGCGGGGGGCAAGGACCAGTACTTC. The chain joins TRBV28 to TRBJ2-5, with 13 bases identical to TRBD2. This CDR3 contains 20 residues. From germline, CDR1 is MDHEN and CDR2 SYDVKM. V lost 3 bases to trimming and J lost 10 bases; unmatched junction nucleotides: 23.